At least ten counts were recorded for the clone carrying this TCR beta chain. Its target is unknown. This sample was included in a study of glioma-infiltrating T cells. Study-level findings and limits: Above-expected tissue-blood divergence occurred in all gliomas, most in low-grade ones. CDR3 overlap between tissue and blood was very small.

Amplification of TCR alpha and beta CDR3 regions from RNA used iRepertoire nested multiplex PCR. Tissue mRNA or PBMC total RNA, about 90-450 ng, went into one-step reverse transcription and amplification. TCRdb ran MiXCR on the multiplex PCR reads and lists one entry per CDR3 protein. The table shows 90,000 to 100,000 distinct CDR3 sequences, with 40% occurring only once. This receptor was taken from a human donor with low-grade glioma or glioblastoma, undergoing nonglioma brain surgery, or in good health (not recorded which). The source material was glioma tissue, nonneoplastic brain tissue, or PBMCs (not recorded which).

The CDR3 loop reads CASSLLRTDTQYF. The CDR3 DNA reads TGTGCCAGCAGCTTACTTAGGACAGATACGCAGTATTTT. The chain joins TRBV11-2 to TRBJ2-3, with unresolved D. The V end lost 2 bases, the J end lost 3 bases, and 6 bases lay between the germline ends. CDR1 and CDR2 (germline): SGHAT, FQNNGV. The CDR3 length is 13 residues.